Below, 19 T cell receptor beta chains from the same sample are listed, as sequenced in a study. TCRdb called the 5' RACE reads again in MiXCR, with one record for every CDR3 protein. Of tens of thousands of distinct CDR3 sequences in the sample, around 26% are singletons; the top ten hold roughly 2%. The sequenced sample consisted of naive CD4+ T cells sorted from blood. The subset denotes: naive CD4+ T cells, CD4+CD45RA+CD25-. All receptors derive from a female donor with breast cancer.

This clonotype was seen a few times. The chain links TRBV20-1 to TRBJ2-3; no clear D. This CDR3 region has 14 residues. CDR1 and CDR2 (germline): DFQATT, SNEGSKA (reference sequence). V lost 5 bases and J lost 0, with 12 bases in between. The CDR3 region has the DNA TGCAGTGCTCCTCAACCTCCGAGCACAGATACGCAGTATTTT. It encodes CSAPQPPSTDTQYF.

This clonotype was counted a few times. V and J are TRBV29-1 and TRBJ2-3, with 7 bases that match TRBD2. In germline, CDR1 is SQVTM, CDR2 ANQGSEA. The V and J ends lost 5 bases and 5 bases, in that order; junction bases with no gene match: 7. The CDR3 contains 13 residues. The CDR3 DNA reads TGCAGCGTTAGGCGGGAGCTGATAGATACGCAGTATTTT. It is translated as CSVRRELIDTQYF.

The CDR3 loop is CSARRSSTYEQYF. The CDR3 bases are TGCAGTGCTAGACGCTCATCCACCTACGAGCAGTACTTC. The chain joins TRBV20-1 to TRBJ2-7; no firm D call. The germline V and J ends were trimmed by 2 bases and 2 bases, with 10 bases remaining between them. The CDR3 spans 13 residues. From germline, CDR1 is DFQATT and CDR2 SNEGSKA (reference sequence).

The rearrangement links TRBV6-6 to TRBJ2-1; a possible D gene is TRBD2 (7 bases). There are 15 residues in the CDR3. Germline lookup yields CDR1 MNHNY and CDR2 SVGAGI (reference sequence). V lost 6 bases and J lost 7, with 19 bases in between. Here the CDR3 reads CASSRGGQGFNEQFF. Written as DNA, the CDR3 is TGTGCCAGCAGCCGCGGGGGACAAGGGTTTAATGAGCAGTTCTTC.

V and J are TRBV15 and TRBJ2-6, with D hard to call. V gave up 5 bases and J gave up 1 base, with 6 bases separating them. Germline CDR1 is LNHNV and CDR2 is YYDKDF (reference sequence). The CDR3 has 14 residues. In DNA, the CDR3 is TGTGCCACCAGCCCCAGGTCTGGGGCCAACGTCCTGACTTTC. Translating gives CATSPRSGANVLTF. Together with reference TRBV15 and TRBJ2-6, the CDR3 gives the full variable domain: DAMVIQNPRYQVTQFGKPVTLSCSQTLNHNVMYWYQQKSSQAPKLLFHYYDKDFNNEADTPDNFQSRRPNTSFCFLDIRSPGLGDTAMYLCATSPRSGANVLTFGAGSRLTVL.

The chain uses TRBV7-9 and TRBJ2-1; the D gene is possibly TRBD1 (5 bases). In germline, CDR1 is SEHNR, CDR2 FQNEAQ (reference sequence). This CDR3 region has 16 residues. V shed 5 bases and J shed 2 bases, with 16 bases lying between them. This CDR3 is CASSPSAGLAYNEQFF. The DNA for the CDR3 is TGTGCCAGCAGCCCCTCAGCAGGGCTGGCCTACAATGAGCAGTTCTTC.

The chain recombines TRBV3-1 with TRBJ2-5; D not certain. Trimming took off 0 bases at V and 2 bases at J, with 7 bases between the two ends. CDR3 length: 14 amino acids. Germline CDR1 and CDR2: LGHDT and YNNKEL (reference sequence). The CDR3 DNA reads as TGTGCCAGCAGCCAAGACTTCTTGCAAGAGACCCAGTACTTC. The encoded protein is CASSQDFLQETQYF.

Notes on this clonotype: A read error is likely, as this CDR3 ends without the conserved phenylalanine or tryptophan. The chain has TRBV20-1 and TRBJ1-1, with D unclear. This CDR3 contains 13 residues. The germline V gene encodes CDR1 DFQATT and CDR2 SNEGSKA (reference sequence). Trimming removed 1 base at V and 5 bases at J, with 11 bases between. This CDR3 reads CSARVVSGTEAFS. As DNA, the CDR3 is TGCAGTGCTAGAGTGGTTAGTGGGACTGAAGCTTTCTCT.

This clonotype came up a few times. The rearrangement joins TRBV7-2 to TRBJ2-2; possible D gene TRBD1, 6 bases. This CDR3 contains 13 residues. The germline gives CDR1 SGHTA, CDR2 FQGNSA. Trimming removed 8 bases at V and 7 bases at J, with 14 bases between. CDR3 in DNA: TGTGCCAGCTACCGGCTCAGGGGCGGGGAGCTGTTTTTT. Amino acids: CASYRLRGGELFF.

The chain couples TRBV7-9 to TRBJ1-2, with 7 positions matching TRBD1. V was pared by 6 bases and J by 2 bases, with 6 bases of the junction left unmatched. Germline V gene data show CDR1 as SEHNR and CDR2 as FQNEAQ (reference sequence). The CDR3 is 14 residues long. CDR3 residues: CASRPTGTNYGYTF. The CDR3, as DNA: TGTGCCAGCAGACCGACAGGGACCAACTATGGCTACACCTTC.

A remark on this clonotype: Relative to the germline gene, one junction end is altered; a read error may explain this. This rearrangement joins TRBV5-1 to TRBJ2-7; D call uncertain. This CDR3 region has 14 residues. Germline CDR1 is SGHRS and CDR2 is YFSETQ. The CDR3 loop reads CTSSLDGSSYEQYF. In nucleotides, the CDR3 is TGCACCAGCAGCTTGGATGGGTCTTCCTACGAGCAGTACTTC. Using reference TRBV5-1 and TRBJ2-7 for the parts outside the CDR3, the full variable domain is KAGVTQTPRYLIKTRGQQVTLSCSPISGHRSVSWYQQTPGQGLQFLFEYFSETQRNKGNFPGRFSGRQFSNSRSEMNVSTLELGDSALYLCTSSLDGSSYEQYFGPGTRLTVT.

The CDR3 coding sequence is TGTGCCAGCAGCTTATCAGGGACTGGGGGAGGGACCCAGTACTTC. It is translated as CASSLSGTGGGTQYF. J is TRBJ2-5 and V is TRBV7-8; maybe TRBD2 (6 bases). The length of the CDR3 is 15 residues. Germline CDR1 reads SGHVS; CDR2 reads FQNEAQ. Between the trimmed V and J ends, which lost 2 bases and 7 bases, there was a span of 17 bases.

Points on this clonotype: A read error may produce the germline difference seen at one junction end. The chain employs TRBV2 and TRBJ2-3; D uncertain. The CDR3 is made up of 13 amino acids. CDR1 and CDR2 from the germline V gene are SNHLY and FYNNEI. The CDR3 sequence is CASSDRYTDAQYF. In DNA form, the CDR3 reads TGTGCCAGCAGTGATCGCTACACAGATGCGCAGTATTTT. Supplemented by reference TRBV2 and TRBJ2-3, the full variable domain reads EPEVTQTPSHQVTQMGQEVILRCVPISNHLYFYWYRQILGQKVEFLVSFYNNEISEKSEIFDDQFSVERPDGSNFTLKIRSTKLEDSAMYFCASSDRYTDAQYFGPGTRLTVL.

V gene TRBV7-9 combines with J gene TRBJ1-1; no reliable D call. Trimming took 5 bases from V and 5 from J, leaving 15 bases between them. In germline, CDR1 is SEHNR, CDR2 FQNEAQ (reference sequence). The length of the CDR3 is 14 residues. The CDR3 nucleotides read TGTGCCAGCAGCCCTCCCGGCGGGGAGACTGAAGCTTTCTTT. It specifies CASSPPGGETEAFF. Complete variable domain (other parts from reference TRBV7-9 and TRBJ1-1): DTGVSQNPRHKITKRGQNVTFRCDPISEHNRLYWYRQTLGQGPEFLTYFQNEAQLEKSRLLSDRFSAERPKGSFSTLEIQRTEQGDSAMYLCASSPPGGETEAFFGQGTRLTVV.

This clonotype was observed a few times. Here the CDR3 DNA reads TGTGCCAGCAGTACGGACCTCAGGAATCAGCCCCAGCATTTT. It yields the protein CASSTDLRNQPQHF. This rearrangement joins TRBV6-5 to TRBJ1-5; D gene uncertain. The CDR3 sequence is 14 residues long. Germline CDR1 is MNHEY and CDR2 is SVGAGI. V was pared by 5 bases and J by 4 bases, with 12 bases between.

Many counts were recorded for this clonotype. The rearrangement uses TRBV10-1 and TRBJ2-2; 8 nucleotides agree with TRBD2. Per the germline V gene, CDR1 is WNHNN and CDR2 is SYGVQD (reference sequence). V was clipped by 1 base and J by 6 bases; unmatched bases: 4. There are 15 residues in the CDR3. The CDR3 sequence: CASSEWSGGSGELFF. The DNA of the CDR3 is TGCGCCAGCAGTGAGTGGTCGGGAGGGTCCGGGGAGCTGTTTTTT.

This rearrangement joins TRBV20-1 to TRBJ2-1; D unresolved. The V and J ends lost 0 bases and 0 bases respectively, with 18 bases between them. The CDR3 length is 18 residues. Looked up from germline, CDR1 is DFQATT and CDR2 is SNEGSKA (reference sequence). Written as DNA, the CDR3 is TGCAGTGCTAGAGATCTATACGGGTTAAAGGGCTCCTACAATGAGCAGTTCTTC. It translates to CSARDLYGLKGSYNEQFF.

The chain carries TRBV6-5 and TRBJ1-4, with D perhaps matching TRBD1 (5 bases). This CDR3 region has 15 residues. Trimming removed 4 bases at V and 3 bases at J, with 12 bases between. The germline V gene encodes CDR1 MNHEY and CDR2 SVGAGI. CDR3 residues: CASSSLRAANEKLFF. CDR3 bases: TGTGCCAGCAGTTCTCTCAGGGCAGCTAATGAAAAACTGTTTTTT.

A few counts support this clonotype. For the CDR3, the DNA is TGTGCCAGCAGCTCCCAACGGAACACCGGGGAGCTGTTTTTT. This codes for CASSSQRNTGELFF. The rearrangement links TRBV11-3 to TRBJ2-2; D is ambiguous. Trimming took 4 bases from V and 1 from J, leaving 7 bases between them. The CDR3 runs 14 residues. Germline V gene sequence: CDR1 SGHNT, CDR2 YENEEA.